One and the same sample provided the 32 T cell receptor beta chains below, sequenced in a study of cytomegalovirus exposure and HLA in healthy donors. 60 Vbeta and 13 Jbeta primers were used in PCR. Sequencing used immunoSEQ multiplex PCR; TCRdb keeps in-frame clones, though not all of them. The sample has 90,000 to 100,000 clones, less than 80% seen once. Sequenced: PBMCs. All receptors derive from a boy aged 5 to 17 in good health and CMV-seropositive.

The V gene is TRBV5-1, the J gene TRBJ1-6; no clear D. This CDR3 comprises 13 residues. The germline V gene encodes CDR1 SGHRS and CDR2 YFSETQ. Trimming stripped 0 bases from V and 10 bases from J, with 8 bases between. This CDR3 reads CASSLDQQSPLHF. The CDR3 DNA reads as TGCGCCAGCAGCTTGGACCAACAATCACCCCTCCACTTT. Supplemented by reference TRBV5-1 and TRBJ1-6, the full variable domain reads KAGVTQTPRYLIKTRGQQVTLSCSPISGHRSVSWYQQTPGQGLQFLFEYFSETQRNKGNFPGRFSGRQFSNSRSEMNVSTLELGDSALYLCASSLDQQSPLHFGNGTRLTVT.

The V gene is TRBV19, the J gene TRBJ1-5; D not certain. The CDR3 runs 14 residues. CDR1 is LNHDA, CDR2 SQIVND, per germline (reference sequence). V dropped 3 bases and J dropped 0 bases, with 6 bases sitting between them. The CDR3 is CASSIGGSNQPQHF. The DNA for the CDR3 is TGTGCCAGTAGTATCGGAGGTAGCAATCAGCCCCAGCATTTT.

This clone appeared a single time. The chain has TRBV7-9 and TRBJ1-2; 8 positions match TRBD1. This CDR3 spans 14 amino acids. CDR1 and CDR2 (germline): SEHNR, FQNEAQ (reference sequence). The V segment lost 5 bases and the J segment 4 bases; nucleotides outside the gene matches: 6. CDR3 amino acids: CASSAAGTGYGYTF. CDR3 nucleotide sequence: TGTGCCAGCAGCGCCGCCGGGACAGGCTATGGCTACACCTTC.

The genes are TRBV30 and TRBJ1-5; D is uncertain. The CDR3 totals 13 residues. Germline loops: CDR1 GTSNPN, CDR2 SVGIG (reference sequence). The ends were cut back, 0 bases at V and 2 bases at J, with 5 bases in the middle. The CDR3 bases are TGTGCCTGGAGTGTACAGCGCAATCAGCCCCAGCATTTT. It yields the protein CAWSVQRNQPQHF.

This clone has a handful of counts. CDR3 nucleotides: TGTGCCTGCTCCCCGGCGGTAAGCTCTGGGGCCAACGTCCTGACTTTC. It yields the protein CACSPAVSSGANVLTF. The V gene is TRBV30, the J gene TRBJ2-6, with unresolved D. The V gene's germline CDR1 is GTSNPN and CDR2 SVGIG (reference sequence). CDR3 length equals 16 residues. The germline V and J ends were trimmed by 6 bases and 0 bases, with 15 bases remaining between them. Filled out from reference TRBV30 and TRBJ2-6, the complete variable domain reads SQTIHQWPATLVQPVGSPLSLECTVEGTSNPNLYWYRQAAGRGLQLLFYSVGIGQISSEVPQNLSASRPQDRQFILSSKKLLLSDSGFYLCACSPAVSSGANVLTFGAGSRLTVL.

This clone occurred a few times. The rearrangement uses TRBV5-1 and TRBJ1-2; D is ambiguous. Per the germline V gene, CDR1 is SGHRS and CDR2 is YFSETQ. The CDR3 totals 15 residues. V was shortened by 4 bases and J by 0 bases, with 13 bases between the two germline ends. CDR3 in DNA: TGCGCCAGCAGCGAAGCGGGAGCTGCTAACTATGGCTACACCTTC. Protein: CASSEAGAANYGYTF.

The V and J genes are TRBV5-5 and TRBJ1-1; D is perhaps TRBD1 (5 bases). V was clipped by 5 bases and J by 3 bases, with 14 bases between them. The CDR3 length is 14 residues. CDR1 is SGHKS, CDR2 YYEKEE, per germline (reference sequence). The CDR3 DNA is TGTGCCAGCAGGGCAGGGATGGTGGACACTGAAGCTTTCTTT. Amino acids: CASRAGMVDTEAFF.

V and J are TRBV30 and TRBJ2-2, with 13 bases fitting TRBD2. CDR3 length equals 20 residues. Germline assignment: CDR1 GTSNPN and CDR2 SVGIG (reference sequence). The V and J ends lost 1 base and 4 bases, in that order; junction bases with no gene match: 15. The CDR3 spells CAWSAKAGGLAGSGTGELFF. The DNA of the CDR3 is TGTGCCTGGAGTGCCAAAGCAGGGGGACTAGCGGGGTCGGGCACCGGGGAGCTGTTTTTT. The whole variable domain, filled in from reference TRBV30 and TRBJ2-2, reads SQTIHQWPATLVQPVGSPLSLECTVEGTSNPNLYWYRQAAGRGLQLLFYSVGIGQISSEVPQNLSASRPQDRQFILSSKKLLLSDSGFYLCAWSAKAGGLAGSGTGELFFGEGSRLTVL.

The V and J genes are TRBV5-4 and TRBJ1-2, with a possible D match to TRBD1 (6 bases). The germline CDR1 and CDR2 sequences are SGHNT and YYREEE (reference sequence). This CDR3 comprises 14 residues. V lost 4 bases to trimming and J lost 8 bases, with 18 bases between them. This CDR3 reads CASSQGGGPLGYTF. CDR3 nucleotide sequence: TGTGCCAGCAGCCAAGGGGGGGGGCCCTTAGGCTACACCTTC.

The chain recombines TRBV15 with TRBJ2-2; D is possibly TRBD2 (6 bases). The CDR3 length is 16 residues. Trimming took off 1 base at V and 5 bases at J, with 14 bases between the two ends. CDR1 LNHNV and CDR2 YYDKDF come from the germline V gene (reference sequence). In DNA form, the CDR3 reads TGTGCCACCAGCAGAGTTGGGGGAGGAAGGACCGGGGAGCTGTTTTTT. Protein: CATSRVGGGRTGELFF.

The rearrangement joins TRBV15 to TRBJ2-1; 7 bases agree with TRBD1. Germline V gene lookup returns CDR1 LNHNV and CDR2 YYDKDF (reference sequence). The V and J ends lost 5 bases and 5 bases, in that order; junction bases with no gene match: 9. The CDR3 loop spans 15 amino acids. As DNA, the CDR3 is TGTGCCACCAGCGCAAACAGGGGAGAAGACAATGAGCAGTTCTTC. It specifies CATSANRGEDNEQFF.

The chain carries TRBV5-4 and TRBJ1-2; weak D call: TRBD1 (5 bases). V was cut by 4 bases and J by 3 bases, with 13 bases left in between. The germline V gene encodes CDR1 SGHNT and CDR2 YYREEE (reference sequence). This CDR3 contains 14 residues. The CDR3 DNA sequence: TGTGCCAGCAGCCCCGAGGTAGGGGACTATGGCTACACCTTC. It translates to CASSPEVGDYGYTF.

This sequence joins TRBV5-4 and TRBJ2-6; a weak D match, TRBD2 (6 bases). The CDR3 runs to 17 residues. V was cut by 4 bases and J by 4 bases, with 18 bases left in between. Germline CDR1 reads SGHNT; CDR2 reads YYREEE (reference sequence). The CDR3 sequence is CASSHDSGSRGANVLTF. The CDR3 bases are TGTGCCAGCAGCCACGACTCCGGGAGTCGGGGGGCCAACGTCCTGACTTTC. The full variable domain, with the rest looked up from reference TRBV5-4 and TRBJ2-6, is ETGVTQSPTHLIKTRGQQVTLRCSSQSGHNTVSWYQQALGQGPQFIFQYYREEENGRGNFPPRFSGLQFPNYSSELNVNALELDDSALYLCASSHDSGSRGANVLTFGAGSRLTVL.

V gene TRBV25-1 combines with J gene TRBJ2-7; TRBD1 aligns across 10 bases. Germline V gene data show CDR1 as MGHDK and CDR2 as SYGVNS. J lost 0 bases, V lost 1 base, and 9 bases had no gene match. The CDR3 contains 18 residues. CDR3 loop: CASSESPGQGKSSYEQYF. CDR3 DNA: TGTGCCAGCAGTGAATCCCCGGGACAGGGGAAGAGCTCCTACGAGCAGTACTTC.

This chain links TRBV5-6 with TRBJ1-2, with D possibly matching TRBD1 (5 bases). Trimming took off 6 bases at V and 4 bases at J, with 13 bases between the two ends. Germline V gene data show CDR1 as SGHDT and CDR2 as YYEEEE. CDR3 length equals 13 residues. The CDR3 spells CASINQGRYGYTF. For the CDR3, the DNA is TGTGCCAGCATCAACCAGGGTCGCTATGGCTACACCTTC.

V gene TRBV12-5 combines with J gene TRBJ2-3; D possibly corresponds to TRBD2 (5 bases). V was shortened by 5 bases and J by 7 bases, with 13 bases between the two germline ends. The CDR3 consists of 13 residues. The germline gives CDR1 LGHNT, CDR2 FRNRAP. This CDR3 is CASGPDPGNTQYF. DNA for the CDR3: TGTGCTAGTGGTCCCGACCCGGGGAATACGCAGTATTTT.

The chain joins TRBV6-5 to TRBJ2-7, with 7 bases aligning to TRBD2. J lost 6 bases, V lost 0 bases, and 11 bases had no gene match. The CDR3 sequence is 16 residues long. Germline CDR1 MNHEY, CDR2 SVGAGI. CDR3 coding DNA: TGTGCCAGCAGTTACTCCTCTGGGGGGGGGATAGGCGAGCAGTACTTC. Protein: CASSYSSGGGIGEQYF.

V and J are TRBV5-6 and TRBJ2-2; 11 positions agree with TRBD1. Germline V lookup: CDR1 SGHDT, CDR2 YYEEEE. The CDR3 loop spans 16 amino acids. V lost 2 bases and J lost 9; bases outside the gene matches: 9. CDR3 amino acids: CASSFLDRGQFRELFF. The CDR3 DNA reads TGTGCCAGCAGCTTTTTGGACAGGGGGCAGTTTAGGGAGCTGTTTTTT.

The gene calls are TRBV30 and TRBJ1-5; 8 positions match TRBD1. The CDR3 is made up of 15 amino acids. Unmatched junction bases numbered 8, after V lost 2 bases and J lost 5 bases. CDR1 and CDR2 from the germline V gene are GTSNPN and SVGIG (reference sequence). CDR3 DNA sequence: TGTGCCTGGAGTTTTGGGCAGGGGGCAGATCAGCCCCAGCATTTT. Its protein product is CAWSFGQGADQPQHF. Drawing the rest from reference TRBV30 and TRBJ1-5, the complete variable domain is SQTIHQWPATLVQPVGSPLSLECTVEGTSNPNLYWYRQAAGRGLQLLFYSVGIGQISSEVPQNLSASRPQDRQFILSSKKLLLSDSGFYLCAWSFGQGADQPQHFGDGTRLSIL.

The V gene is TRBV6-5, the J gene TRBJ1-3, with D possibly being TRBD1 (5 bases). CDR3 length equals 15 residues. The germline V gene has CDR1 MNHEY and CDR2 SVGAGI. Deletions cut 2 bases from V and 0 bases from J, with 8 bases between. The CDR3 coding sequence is TGTGCCAGCAGTTACAGGGGTCCCTCTGGAAACACCATATATTTT. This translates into CASSYRGPSGNTIYF.

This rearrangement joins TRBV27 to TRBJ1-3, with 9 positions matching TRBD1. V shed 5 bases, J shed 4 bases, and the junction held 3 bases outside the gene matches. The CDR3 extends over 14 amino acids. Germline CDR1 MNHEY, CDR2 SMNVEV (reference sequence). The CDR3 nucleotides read TGTGCCAGCAGTGCGGACAGGGGAGGAAACACCATATATTTT. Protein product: CASSADRGGNTIYF.

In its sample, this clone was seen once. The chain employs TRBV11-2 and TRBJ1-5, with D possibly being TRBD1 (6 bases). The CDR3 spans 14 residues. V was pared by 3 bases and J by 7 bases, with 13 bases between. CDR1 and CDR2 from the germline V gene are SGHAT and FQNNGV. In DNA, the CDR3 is TGTGCCAGCAGCTTGAAACAGGGTTACCAGCCCCAGCATTTT. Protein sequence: CASSLKQGYQPQHF.

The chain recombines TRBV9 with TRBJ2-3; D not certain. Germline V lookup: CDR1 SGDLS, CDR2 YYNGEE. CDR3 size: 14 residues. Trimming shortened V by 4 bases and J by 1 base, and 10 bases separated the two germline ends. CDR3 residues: CASSSLTGTDTQYF. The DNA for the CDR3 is TGTGCCAGCAGCTCTCTAACAGGCACAGATACGCAGTATTTT.

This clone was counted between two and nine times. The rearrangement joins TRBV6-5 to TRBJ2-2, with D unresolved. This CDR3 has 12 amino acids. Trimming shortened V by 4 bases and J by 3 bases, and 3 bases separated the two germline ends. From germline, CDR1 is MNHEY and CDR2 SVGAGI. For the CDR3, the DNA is TGTGCCAGCAGTTCCGACACCGGGGAGCTGTTTTTT. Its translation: CASSSDTGELFF.

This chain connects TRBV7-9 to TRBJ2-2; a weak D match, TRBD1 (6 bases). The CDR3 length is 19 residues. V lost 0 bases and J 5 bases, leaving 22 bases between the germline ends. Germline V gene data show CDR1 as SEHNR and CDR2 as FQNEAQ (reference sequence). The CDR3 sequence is CASSLAPGRRGRGTGELFF. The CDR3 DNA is TGTGCCAGCAGCTTAGCGCCGGGTCGCAGGGGCCGAGGGACCGGGGAGCTGTTTTTT.

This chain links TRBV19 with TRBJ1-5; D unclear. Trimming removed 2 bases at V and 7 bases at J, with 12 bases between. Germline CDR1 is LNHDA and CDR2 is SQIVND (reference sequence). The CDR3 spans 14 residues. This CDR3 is CASSISTSRQPQHF. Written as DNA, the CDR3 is TGTGCCAGTAGTATAAGTACGAGCCGCCAGCCCCAGCATTTT.

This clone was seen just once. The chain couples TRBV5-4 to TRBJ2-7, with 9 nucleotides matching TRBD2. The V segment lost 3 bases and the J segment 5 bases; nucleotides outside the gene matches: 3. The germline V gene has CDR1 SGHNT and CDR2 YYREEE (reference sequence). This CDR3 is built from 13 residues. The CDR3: CASSWTSDDEQYF. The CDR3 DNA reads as TGTGCCAGCAGCTGGACTAGCGATGACGAGCAGTACTTC.

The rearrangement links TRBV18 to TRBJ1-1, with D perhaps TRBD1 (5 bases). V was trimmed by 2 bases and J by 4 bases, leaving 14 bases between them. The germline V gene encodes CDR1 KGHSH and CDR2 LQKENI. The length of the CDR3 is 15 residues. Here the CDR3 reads CASSPGAGSSTEAFF. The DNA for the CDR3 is TGTGCCAGCTCACCAGGGGCAGGTAGCAGCACTGAAGCTTTCTTT.

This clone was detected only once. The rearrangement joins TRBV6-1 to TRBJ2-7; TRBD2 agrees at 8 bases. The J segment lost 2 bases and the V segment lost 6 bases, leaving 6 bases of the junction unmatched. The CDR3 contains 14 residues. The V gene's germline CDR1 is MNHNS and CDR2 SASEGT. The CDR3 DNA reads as TGTGCCAGCAGACCCGGGGGGGGGCCCTACGAGCAGTACTTC. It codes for CASRPGGGPYEQYF.

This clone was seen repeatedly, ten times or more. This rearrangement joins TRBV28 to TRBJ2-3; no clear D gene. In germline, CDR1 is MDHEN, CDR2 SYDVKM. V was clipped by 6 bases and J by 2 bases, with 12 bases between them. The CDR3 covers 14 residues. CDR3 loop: CASSYLESTDTQYF. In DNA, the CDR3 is TGTGCCAGCAGCTATCTCGAGTCCACAGATACGCAGTATTTT.

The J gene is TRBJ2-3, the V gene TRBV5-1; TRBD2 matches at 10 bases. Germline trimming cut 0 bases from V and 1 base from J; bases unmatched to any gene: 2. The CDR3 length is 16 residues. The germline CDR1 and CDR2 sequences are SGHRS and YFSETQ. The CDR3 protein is CASSLGGTSGTDTQYF. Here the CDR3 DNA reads TGCGCCAGCAGCTTGGGAGGGACTAGCGGCACAGATACGCAGTATTTT.

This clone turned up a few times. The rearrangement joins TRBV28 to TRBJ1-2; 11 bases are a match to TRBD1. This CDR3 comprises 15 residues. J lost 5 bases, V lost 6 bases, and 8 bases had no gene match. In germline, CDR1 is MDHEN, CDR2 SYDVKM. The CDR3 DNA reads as TGTGCCAGCAGGACAGCGGGACAGGGGGAGTATGGCTACACCTTC. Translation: CASRTAGQGEYGYTF.